What follows are 27 T cell receptor beta chains derived from one specimen sequenced in a study of T cells after posttransplantation cyclophosphamide. Cyclophosphamide on days +3 and +4 followed busulfan-fludarabine conditioning and a marrow graft. The assay was immunoSEQ multiplex PCR, and TCRdb's table has in-frame clones only and misses some. The sample offers about 17,000 clones and no singletons, the top ten holding approximately 0.54%. The starting material was PBMCs, obtained after allogeneic stem cell transplant with posttransplant cyclophosphamide. The receptors were sampled from a female patient aged 30-39 years who received an allogeneic stem cell transplant from a related donor, was CMV-positive, and had no GVHD. Some of the T cells might come from the graft donor.

This clone was recorded at least ten times. This sequence joins TRBV7-9 and TRBJ2-7; D is perhaps TRBD1 (5 bases). This CDR3 is built from 14 residues. Deletions cut 2 bases from V and 5 bases from J, with 13 bases between. CDR1 is SEHNR and CDR2 is FQNEAQ in the germline V gene (reference sequence). The CDR3 protein is CASSLRQLRDEQYF. In DNA form, the CDR3 reads TGTGCCAGCAGCTTAAGACAGCTCCGGGACGAGCAGTACTTC.

This clone was recorded many times. Written as DNA, the CDR3 is TGTGCCAGCAGCTCCGGACTAGCATCCTACAATGAGCAGTTCTTC. Translated: CASSSGLASYNEQFF. The chain couples TRBV9 to TRBJ2-1; 8 bases match TRBD2. The V segment lost 4 bases and the J segment 1 base; nucleotides outside the gene matches: 4. Germline CDR1 reads SGDLS; CDR2 reads YYNGEE. The CDR3 contains 15 residues.

This clone was seen ten or more times. The chain uses TRBV13 and TRBJ2-7; 7 bases are shared with TRBD2. From germline, CDR1 is PRHDT and CDR2 FYEKMQ (reference sequence). V was pared by 5 bases and J by 3 bases, with 4 bases of the junction left unmatched. The CDR3 runs to 13 residues. The CDR3 coding sequence is TGTGCCAGCAGCCTCGGGACTATCTACGAGCAGTACTTC. It yields the protein CASSLGTIYEQYF.

This clone was observed at least ten times. This sequence joins TRBV6-1 and TRBJ2-5; the match to TRBD2 covers 14 bases. Germline CDR1 is MNHNS and CDR2 is SASEGT. V shed 1 base, J shed 2 bases, and the junction held 6 bases outside the gene matches. The CDR3 totals 18 residues. CDR3 region: CASSEGLAGGLKQETQYF. The CDR3 DNA sequence: TGTGCCAGCAGTGAAGGACTAGCGGGAGGGTTGAAACAAGAGACCCAGTACTTC.

This clone occurred many times. CDR3 region: CASSRPQGQYGYTF. CDR3 coding DNA: TGTGCCAGCAGCAGACCACAGGGTCAATATGGCTACACCTTC. V usage is TRBV5-8 and J usage is TRBJ1-2; maybe TRBD1 (6 bases). This CDR3 contains 14 residues. The V gene lost 4 bases and the J gene lost 5 bases, with 15 bases spanning the gap. CDR1 and CDR2 (germline): SGHTS, YDEGEE.

This clone was recorded many times. As DNA, the CDR3 is TGTGCCAGCAGGTCGACAGGGTTTTCCCACGAGCAGTACTTC. Translated, it gives CASRSTGFSHEQYF. The rearrangement uses TRBV28 and TRBJ2-7; 7 nucleotides agree with TRBD1. The CDR3 sequence is 14 residues long. Trimming at V came to 6 bases and at J to 5 bases, leaving 10 bases not matched to a gene. Per the germline V gene, CDR1 is MDHEN and CDR2 is SYDVKM.

The table lists this clone with many counts. This chain joins TRBV6-5 and TRBJ2-7; no firm D call. Germline CDR1 MNHEY, CDR2 SVGAGI. The CDR3 covers 11 residues. V was cut by 6 bases and J by 4 bases, with 7 bases left in between. This CDR3 is CASRRKYEQYF. The CDR3 DNA is TGTGCCAGCAGGCGAAAATACGAGCAGTACTTC.

This clone was recorded at least ten times. This chain joins TRBV27 and TRBJ2-7, with D maybe TRBD1 (6 bases). Germline CDR1 is MNHEY and CDR2 is SMNVEV (reference sequence). V gave up 3 bases and J gave up 7 bases, with 10 bases separating them. The CDR3 loop spans 12 amino acids. CDR3 in DNA: TGTGCCAGCAGTTTTTGGGGGCGGGAGCAGTACTTC. The encoded protein is CASSFWGREQYF.

This clone was seen many times. V and J are TRBV14 and TRBJ2-1; no definite D call. The CDR3 extends over 16 amino acids. V was clipped by 3 bases and J by 0 bases, with 12 bases between them. Germline CDR1 reads SGHDN; CDR2 reads FVKESK. The CDR3 here is CASSQFRVSSYNEQFF. The CDR3 DNA reads TGTGCCAGCAGCCAGTTCCGGGTCAGCTCCTACAATGAGCAGTTCTTC.

Ten or more counts support this clone. This sample also contains other DNA sequences that code for the same CDR3. The chain links TRBV5-1 to TRBJ2-7; D is perhaps TRBD2 (5 bases). Germline CDR1 reads SGHRS; CDR2 reads YFSETQ. The CDR3 extends over 14 amino acids. Trimming cost V 1 base and J 3 bases, with 11 bases left between them. CDR3 DNA sequence: TGCGCCAGCAGCTTGTTGGGCGGAGGCTACGAGCAGTACTTC. Encoded protein: CASSLLGGGYEQYF.

In its sample, this clone was seen many times. The V and J genes are TRBV4-1 and TRBJ2-7; the match to TRBD2 covers 11 bases. The CDR3 consists of 16 residues. The J segment lost 0 bases and the V segment lost 4 bases, leaving 5 bases of the junction unmatched. The germline gives CDR1 MGHRA, CDR2 YSYEKL. In DNA form, the CDR3 reads TGCGCCAGCAGCCTGGGACTAGCGGCCAGCTCCTACGAGCAGTACTTC. It codes for CASSLGLAASSYEQYF.

This clone was picked up many times. The rearrangement joins TRBV11-3 to TRBJ2-7; 8 nucleotides align to TRBD1. This CDR3 has 13 residues. V shed 5 bases and J 2 bases; nucleotides not matched to a gene: 2. Germline values: CDR1 SGHNT, CDR2 YENEEA. The CDR3 coding sequence is TGTGCCAGCAGCCTACAGGGGGCCTACGAGCAGTACTTC. It specifies CASSLQGAYEQYF. Together with reference TRBV11-3 and TRBJ2-7, the CDR3 gives the full variable domain: EAGVVQSPRYKIIEKKQPVAFWCNPISGHNTLYWYLQNLGQGPELLIRYENEEAVDDSQLPKDRFSAERLKGVDSTLKIQPAELGDSAVYLCASSLQGAYEQYFGPGTRLTVT.

This clone occurred many times. The gene calls are TRBV7-2 and TRBJ2-7; TRBD2 matches at 10 bases. Germline CDR1 is SGHTA and CDR2 is FQGNSA. The V segment lost 7 bases and the J segment 3 bases; nucleotides outside the gene matches: 6. CDR3 length equals 14 residues. In DNA, the CDR3 is TGTGCCAGCACCCTCGCTAGCGGGAGCTACGAGCAGTACTTC. Amino acids: CASTLASGSYEQYF.

In its sample, this clone was seen many times. The chain has TRBV7-9 and TRBJ2-6; D gene unclear. Germline V gene lookup returns CDR1 SEHNR and CDR2 FQNEAQ (reference sequence). Trimming removed 3 bases from V and 1 base from J, with 7 bases in between. This CDR3 has 15 residues. CDR3 region: CASSFRGSGANVLTF. The CDR3 DNA reads TGTGCCAGCAGCTTCAGAGGTTCTGGGGCCAACGTCCTGACTTTC. Drawing the rest from reference TRBV7-9 and TRBJ2-6, the complete variable domain is DTGVSQNPRHKITKRGQNVTFRCDPISEHNRLYWYRQTLGQGPEFLTYFQNEAQLEKSRLLSDRFSAERPKGSFSTLEIQRTEQGDSAMYLCASSFRGSGANVLTFGAGSRLTVL.

This clone was seen ten or more times. This chain connects TRBV5-1 to TRBJ1-2; a possible D gene is TRBD1 (6 bases). Germline lookup yields CDR1 SGHRS and CDR2 YFSETQ. The CDR3 runs 14 residues. Trimming removed 4 bases at V and 4 bases at J, with 14 bases between. The CDR3 loop is CASSPSIQGYGYTF. In DNA form, the CDR3 reads TGCGCCAGCAGCCCCTCGATACAGGGCTATGGCTACACCTTC.

This clone came up many times. The V and J genes are TRBV28 and TRBJ1-1; 7 bases agree with TRBD1. Trimming at V came to 4 bases and at J to 4 bases, leaving 6 bases not matched to a gene. CDR1 MDHEN and CDR2 SYDVKM come from the germline V gene. The CDR3 has 14 amino acids. The CDR3 nucleotides are TGTGCCAGCAGTTCCTCAGGGGGTATCACTGAAGCTTTCTTT. Amino acids: CASSSSGGITEAFF.

The chain employs TRBV7-2 and TRBJ2-3, with 7 bases lining up with TRBD1. The CDR3 length is 13 residues. The ends lost 4 bases at V and 6 bases at J; junction bases unmatched: 4. Germline-derived CDR1 and CDR2 are SGHTA and FQGNSA. The CDR3 is CASSSDRPDTQYF. The CDR3 DNA is TGTGCCAGCAGCTCGGACAGGCCGGATACGCAGTATTTT.

This clone was found many times. The chain joins TRBV27 to TRBJ2-7; 7 bases match TRBD2. The CDR3 is 15 amino acids. V was pared by 0 bases and J by 2 bases, with 4 bases of the junction left unmatched. The germline CDR1 and CDR2 sequences are MNHEY and SMNVEV (reference sequence). This chain's CDR3 is CASSLSGLQTYEQYF. CDR3 coding DNA: TGTGCCAGCAGTTTATCGGGACTACAAACCTACGAGCAGTACTTC.

In this sample, this clone turned up many times. The J gene is TRBJ2-7, the V gene TRBV6-1; TRBD2 agrees at 10 bases. Looked up from germline, CDR1 is MNHNS and CDR2 is SASEGT. The CDR3 has 14 amino acids. Trimming cost V 8 bases and J 1 base; bases outside gene matches: 5. The CDR3 region is CASARTSGSYEQYF. In nucleotides, the CDR3 is TGTGCCAGCGCCCGGACTAGCGGATCCTACGAGCAGTACTTC.

The table lists this clone with many counts. V gene TRBV29-1 combines with J gene TRBJ2-1; D ambiguous. Germline V lookup: CDR1 SQVTM, CDR2 ANQGSEA. V gave up 5 bases and J gave up 2 bases, with 19 bases separating them. The CDR3 has 16 amino acids. The CDR3 sequence is CSVIPRLAATYNEQFF. Written as DNA, the CDR3 is TGCAGCGTTATCCCTCGGCTCGCGGCGACCTACAATGAGCAGTTCTTC.

There are many counts of this clone. This rearrangement joins TRBV7-7 to TRBJ2-3, with 16 bases matching TRBD2. V gave up 1 base and J gave up 0 bases; unmatched junction bases: 7. This CDR3 has 20 residues. CDR1 and CDR2 from the germline V gene are SSHAT and FNYEAQ (reference sequence). In DNA form, the CDR3 reads TGTGCCAGCAGCTTAGACCGGGGACTAGCGGGAGGGCCAAGCACAGATACGCAGTATTTT. Translating it yields CASSLDRGLAGGPSTDTQYF.

This clone has at least ten counts. The gene calls are TRBV6-5 and TRBJ2-2; D might be TRBD2 (6 bases). Germline lookup yields CDR1 MNHEY and CDR2 SVGAGI. Trimming shortened V by 6 bases and J by 2 bases, and 10 bases separated the two germline ends. This CDR3 is built from 14 residues. CDR3 in DNA: TGTGCCAGCAGGGGTAGCGGAAACACCGGGGAGCTGTTTTTT. Its protein is CASRGSGNTGELFF.

This clone was seen ten or more times. The J gene is TRBJ2-3, the V gene TRBV19, with unresolved D. Germline CDR1 LNHDA, CDR2 SQIVND (reference sequence). The length of the CDR3 is 13 residues. Deletions cut 5 bases from V and 2 bases from J, with 8 bases between. CDR3 coding DNA: TGTGCCAGTAGTTCCGAGCACACAGATACGCAGTATTTT. It codes for CASSSEHTDTQYF.

This clone has at least ten counts. V gene TRBV7-2 combines with J gene TRBJ2-7; 11 nucleotides agree with TRBD2. The CDR3 is made up of 18 amino acids. Germline loops: CDR1 SGHTA, CDR2 FQGNSA. The trim removed 4 bases at V and 5 bases at J, leaving 16 bases unmatched. The CDR3 coding sequence is TGTGCCAGCAGCTCCTCCGGGACTAGCGGAAGCAACCCCCACGAGCAGTACTTC. Protein sequence: CASSSSGTSGSNPHEQYF.

This clone was seen ten or more times. The CDR3 nucleotides read TGTGCCAGCAGCTTAGATGCGGGAGGGAACTACGAGCAGTACTTC. This codes for CASSLDAGGNYEQYF. The V gene is TRBV7-9, the J gene TRBJ2-7; 9 bases line up with TRBD2. After removal of 1 base from V and 3 bases from J, the junction contained 4 bases not matched to a gene. Germline V CDR1 and CDR2: SEHNR, FQNEAQ (reference sequence). CDR3 length equals 15 residues.

This clone was counted many times. The CDR3 sequence: CASRQDRDGIHYGYTF. The CDR3 bases are TGCGCCAGCAGACAAGACAGGGACGGTATCCACTATGGCTACACCTTC. The chain links TRBV23-1 to TRBJ1-2, with 7 bases matching TRBD1. TRBV23-1 is an ORF for which the function is uncertain. After removal of 6 bases from V and 3 bases from J, the junction contained 13 bases not matched to a gene. There are 16 residues in the CDR3.

This clone was seen many times. The rearrangement uses TRBV5-1 and TRBJ2-3, with D tentatively TRBD2 (6 bases). The CDR3 sequence is 13 residues long. Germline CDR1 SGHRS, CDR2 YFSETQ. V lost 8 bases, J lost 6 bases, and 16 bases lay in between. The CDR3 is CASYSGTVDTQYF. CDR3 sequence (DNA): TGCGCCAGTTATAGCGGTACTGTGGATACGCAGTATTTT.